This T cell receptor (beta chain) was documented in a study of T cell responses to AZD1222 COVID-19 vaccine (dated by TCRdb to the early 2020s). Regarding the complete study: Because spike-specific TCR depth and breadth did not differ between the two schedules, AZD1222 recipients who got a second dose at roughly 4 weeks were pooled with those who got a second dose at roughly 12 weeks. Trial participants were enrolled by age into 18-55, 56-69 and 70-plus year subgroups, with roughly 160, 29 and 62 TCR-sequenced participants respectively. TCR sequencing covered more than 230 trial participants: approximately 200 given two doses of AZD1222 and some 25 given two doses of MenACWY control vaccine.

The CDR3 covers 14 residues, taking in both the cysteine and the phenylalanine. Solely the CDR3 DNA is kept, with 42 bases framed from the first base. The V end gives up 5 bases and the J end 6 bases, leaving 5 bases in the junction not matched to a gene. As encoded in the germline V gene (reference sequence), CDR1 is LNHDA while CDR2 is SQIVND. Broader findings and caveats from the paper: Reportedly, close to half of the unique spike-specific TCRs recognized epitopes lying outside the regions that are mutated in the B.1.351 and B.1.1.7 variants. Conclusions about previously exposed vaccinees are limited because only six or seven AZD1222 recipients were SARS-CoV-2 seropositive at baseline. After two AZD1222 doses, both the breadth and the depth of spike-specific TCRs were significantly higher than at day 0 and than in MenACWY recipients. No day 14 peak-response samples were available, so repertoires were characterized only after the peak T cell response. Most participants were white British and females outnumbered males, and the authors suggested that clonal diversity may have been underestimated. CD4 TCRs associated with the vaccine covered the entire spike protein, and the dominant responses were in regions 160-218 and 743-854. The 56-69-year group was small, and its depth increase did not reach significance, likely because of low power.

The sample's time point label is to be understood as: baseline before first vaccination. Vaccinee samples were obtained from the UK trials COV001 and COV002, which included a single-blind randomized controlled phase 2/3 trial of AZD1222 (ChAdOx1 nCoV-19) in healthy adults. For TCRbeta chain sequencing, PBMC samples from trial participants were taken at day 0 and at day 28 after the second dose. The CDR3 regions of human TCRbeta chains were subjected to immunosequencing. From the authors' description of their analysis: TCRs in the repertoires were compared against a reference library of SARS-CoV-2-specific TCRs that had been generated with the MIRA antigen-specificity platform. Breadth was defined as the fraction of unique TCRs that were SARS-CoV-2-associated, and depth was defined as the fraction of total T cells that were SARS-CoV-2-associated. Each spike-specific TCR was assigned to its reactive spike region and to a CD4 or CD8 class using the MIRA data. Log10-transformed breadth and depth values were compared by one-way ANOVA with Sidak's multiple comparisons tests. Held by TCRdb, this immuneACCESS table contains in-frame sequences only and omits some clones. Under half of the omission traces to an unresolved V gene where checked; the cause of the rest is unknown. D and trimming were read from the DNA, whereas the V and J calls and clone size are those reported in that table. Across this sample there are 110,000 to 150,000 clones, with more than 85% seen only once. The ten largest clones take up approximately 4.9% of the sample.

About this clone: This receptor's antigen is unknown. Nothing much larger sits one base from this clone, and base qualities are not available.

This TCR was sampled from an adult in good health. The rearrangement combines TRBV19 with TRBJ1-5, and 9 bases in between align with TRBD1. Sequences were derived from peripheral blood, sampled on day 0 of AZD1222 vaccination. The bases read TGTGCCAGTAGTCGGGACAGGGAAGGTCAGCCCCAGCATTTT. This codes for CASSRDREGQPQHF.